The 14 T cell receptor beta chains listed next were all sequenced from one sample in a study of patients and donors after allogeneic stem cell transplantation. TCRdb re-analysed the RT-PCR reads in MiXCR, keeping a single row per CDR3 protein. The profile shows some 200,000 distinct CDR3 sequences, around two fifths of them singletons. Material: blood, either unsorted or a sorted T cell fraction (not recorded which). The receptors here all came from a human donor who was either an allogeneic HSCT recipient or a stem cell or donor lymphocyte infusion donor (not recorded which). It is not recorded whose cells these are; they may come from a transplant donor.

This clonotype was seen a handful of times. The chain's CDR3 is CASSLRDRGNTEAFF. CDR3 DNA: TGTGCCAGCAGCCTCCGAGACAGGGGGAACACTGAAGCTTTCTTT. The chain has TRBV12-3 or TRBV12-4 and TRBJ1-1; TRBD1 matches 8 bases. Trimming took 6 bases from V and 1 from J; bases not matched to a gene: 7. The CDR3 has 15 amino acids.

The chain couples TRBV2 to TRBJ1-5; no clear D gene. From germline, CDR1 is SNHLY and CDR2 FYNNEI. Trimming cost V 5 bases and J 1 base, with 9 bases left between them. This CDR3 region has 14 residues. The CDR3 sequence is CASSSRASNQPQHF. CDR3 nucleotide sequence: TGTGCCAGCAGTAGCCGGGCGAGCAATCAGCCCCAGCATTTT.

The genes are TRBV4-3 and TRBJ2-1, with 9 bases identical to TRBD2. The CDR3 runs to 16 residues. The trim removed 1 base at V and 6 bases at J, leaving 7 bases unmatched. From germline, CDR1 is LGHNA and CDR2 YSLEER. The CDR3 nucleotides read TGCGCCAGCAGCCAAGGTGTTTCTAGCGGGGCCAATGAGCAGTTCTTC. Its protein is CASSQGVSSGANEQFF.

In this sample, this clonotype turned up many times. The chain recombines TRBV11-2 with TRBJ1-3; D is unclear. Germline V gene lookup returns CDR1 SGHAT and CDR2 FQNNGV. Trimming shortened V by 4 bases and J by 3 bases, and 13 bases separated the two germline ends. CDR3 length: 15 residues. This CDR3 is CASSSGAWDGNTIYF. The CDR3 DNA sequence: TGTGCCAGCAGCTCGGGAGCTTGGGATGGAAACACCATATATTTT.

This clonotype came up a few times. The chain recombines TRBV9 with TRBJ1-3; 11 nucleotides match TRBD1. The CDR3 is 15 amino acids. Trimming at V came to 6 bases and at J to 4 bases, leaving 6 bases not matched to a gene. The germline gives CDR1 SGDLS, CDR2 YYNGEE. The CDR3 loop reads CASTSGTGGGNTIYF. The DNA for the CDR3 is TGTGCCAGCACCTCCGGGACAGGGGGAGGAAACACCATATATTTT.

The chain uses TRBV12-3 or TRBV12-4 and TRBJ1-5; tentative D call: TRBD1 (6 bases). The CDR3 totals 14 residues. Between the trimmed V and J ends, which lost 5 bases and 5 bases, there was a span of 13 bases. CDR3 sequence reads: CASSPAGGHQPQHF. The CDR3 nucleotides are TGTGCCAGCAGTCCAGCGGGGGGGCATCAGCCCCAGCATTTT.

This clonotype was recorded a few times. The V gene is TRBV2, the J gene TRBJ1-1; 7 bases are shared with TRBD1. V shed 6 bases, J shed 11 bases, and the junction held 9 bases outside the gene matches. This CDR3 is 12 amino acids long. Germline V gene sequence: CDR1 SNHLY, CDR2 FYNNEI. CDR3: CASSEGTVKAFF. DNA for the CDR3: TGTGCCAGCAGCGAGGGGACAGTTAAGGCTTTCTTT.

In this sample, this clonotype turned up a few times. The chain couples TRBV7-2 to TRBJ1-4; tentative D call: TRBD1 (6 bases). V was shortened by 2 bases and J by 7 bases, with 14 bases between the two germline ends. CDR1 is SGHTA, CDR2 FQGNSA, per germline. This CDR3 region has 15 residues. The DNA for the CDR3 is TGTGCCAGCAGCTTAAGTCCAGGGGATTTTGAAAAACTGTTTTTT. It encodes CASSLSPGDFEKLFF.

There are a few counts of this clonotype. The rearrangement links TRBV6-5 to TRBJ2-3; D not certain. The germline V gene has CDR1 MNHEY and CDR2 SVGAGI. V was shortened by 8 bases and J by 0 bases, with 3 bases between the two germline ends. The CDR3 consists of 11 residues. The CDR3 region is CASGSTDTQYF. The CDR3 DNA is TGTGCCAGCGGGAGCACAGATACGCAGTATTTT.

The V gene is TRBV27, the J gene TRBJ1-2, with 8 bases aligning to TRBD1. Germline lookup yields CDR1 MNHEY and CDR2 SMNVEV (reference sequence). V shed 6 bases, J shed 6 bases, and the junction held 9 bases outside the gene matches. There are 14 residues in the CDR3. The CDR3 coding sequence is TGTGCCAGCAGACTCCAGGGGGCGAGGGATGGCTACACCTTC. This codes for CASRLQGARDGYTF.

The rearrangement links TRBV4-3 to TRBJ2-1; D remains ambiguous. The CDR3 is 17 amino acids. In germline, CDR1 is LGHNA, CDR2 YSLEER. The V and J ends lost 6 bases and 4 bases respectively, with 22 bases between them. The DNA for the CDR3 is TGCGCCAGCAGTCCCACCCCGGGCAGGATAGAATACAATGAGCAGTTCTTC. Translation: CASSPTPGRIEYNEQFF.

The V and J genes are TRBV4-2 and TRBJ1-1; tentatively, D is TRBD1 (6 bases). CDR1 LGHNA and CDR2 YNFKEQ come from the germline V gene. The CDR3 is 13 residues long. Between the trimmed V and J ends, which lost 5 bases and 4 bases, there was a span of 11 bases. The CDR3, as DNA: TGTGCCAGCAGCACTAAAGGGGGCACTGAAGCTTTCTTT. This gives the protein CASSTKGGTEAFF.

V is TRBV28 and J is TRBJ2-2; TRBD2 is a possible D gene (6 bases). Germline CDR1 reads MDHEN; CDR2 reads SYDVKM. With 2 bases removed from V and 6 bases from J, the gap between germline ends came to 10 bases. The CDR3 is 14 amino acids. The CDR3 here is CASSLGGRSGELFF. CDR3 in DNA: TGTGCCAGCAGTTTAGGAGGGAGGTCCGGGGAGCTGTTTTTT. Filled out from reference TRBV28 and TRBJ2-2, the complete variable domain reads DVKVTQSSRYLVKRTGEKVFLECVQDMDHENMFWYRQDPGLGLRLIYFSYDVKMKEKGDIPEGYSVSREKKERFSLILESASTNQTSMYLCASSLGGRSGELFFGEGSRLTVL.

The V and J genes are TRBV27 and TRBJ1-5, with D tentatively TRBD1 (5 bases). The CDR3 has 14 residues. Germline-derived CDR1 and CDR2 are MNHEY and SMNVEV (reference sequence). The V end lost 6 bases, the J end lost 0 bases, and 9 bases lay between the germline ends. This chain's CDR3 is CASSMTDSNQPQHF. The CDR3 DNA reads TGTGCCAGCAGCATGACAGATAGCAATCAGCCCCAGCATTTT.